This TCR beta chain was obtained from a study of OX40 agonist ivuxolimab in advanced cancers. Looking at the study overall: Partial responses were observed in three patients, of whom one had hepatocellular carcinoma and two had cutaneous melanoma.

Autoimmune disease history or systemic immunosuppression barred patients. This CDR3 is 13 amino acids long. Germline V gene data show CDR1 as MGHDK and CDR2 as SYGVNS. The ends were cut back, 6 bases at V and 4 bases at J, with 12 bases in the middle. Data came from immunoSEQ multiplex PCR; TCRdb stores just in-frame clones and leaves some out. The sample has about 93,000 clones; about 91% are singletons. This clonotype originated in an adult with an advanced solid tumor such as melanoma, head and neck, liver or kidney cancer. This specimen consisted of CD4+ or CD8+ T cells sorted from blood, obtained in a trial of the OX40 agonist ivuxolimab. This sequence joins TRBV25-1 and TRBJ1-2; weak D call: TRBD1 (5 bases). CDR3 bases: TGTGCCAGCAGGGAGACAGATCTCTATGGCTACACCTTC. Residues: CASRETDLYGYTF.